This passage covers 12 T cell receptor beta chains from one sample sequenced in a study of blood T cell repertoires in COVID-19. The assay was immunoSEQ multiplex PCR, and TCRdb's table has in-frame clones only and misses some. The table lists about 240,000 clones, around 90% of them singletons. The sample was peripheral blood. These receptors were obtained from a woman under 40 with acute or convalescent COVID-19.

The gene calls are TRBV19 and TRBJ2-4; D uncertain. This CDR3 spans 14 amino acids. Germline values: CDR1 LNHDA, CDR2 SQIVND (reference sequence). V lost 7 bases and J lost 2, with 12 bases in between. CDR3 sequence: CASKRSGSKNIQYF. The CDR3 nucleotides read TGTGCCAGTAAGAGGAGTGGTTCCAAAAACATTCAGTACTTC.

The rearrangement links TRBV14 to TRBJ1-1, with D hard to call. Germline loops: CDR1 SGHDN, CDR2 FVKESK. The CDR3 spans 13 residues. V was pared by 0 bases and J by 10 bases, with 12 bases between. The CDR3 DNA sequence: TGTGCCAGCAGCCAAGATCCGGTGATGCGAGCTTTCTTT. Protein: CASSQDPVMRAFF.

The chain is built from TRBV5-6 and TRBJ2-7; D is undetermined. The CDR3 totals 13 residues. V was pared by 0 bases and J by 4 bases, with 8 bases between. Germline V gene data show CDR1 as SGHDT and CDR2 as YYEEEE. The CDR3 DNA reads as TGTGCCAGCAGCTTGGGACTTCCGTACGAGCAGTACTTC. Residues: CASSLGLPYEQYF.

This chain connects TRBV5-1 to TRBJ2-2; 9 nucleotides align to TRBD2. Germline V gene data show CDR1 as SGHRS and CDR2 as YFSETQ. The junction had 7 bases not matched to a gene; V was cut back by 4 bases and J by 0 bases. The CDR3 has 17 residues. Here the CDR3 reads CASSTLGGRANTGELFF. Here the CDR3 DNA reads TGCGCCAGCAGCACTCTCGGCGGGAGGGCGAACACCGGGGAGCTGTTTTTT.

The chain couples TRBV19 to TRBJ2-5, with 8 bases matching TRBD2. Germline V gene lookup returns CDR1 LNHDA and CDR2 SQIVND (reference sequence). Trimming removed 7 bases from V and 1 base from J; junction bases left unmatched: 2. The CDR3 contains 13 residues. The CDR3 reads CASMLAGQETQYF. Written as DNA, the CDR3 is TGTGCCAGTATGCTAGCGGGCCAAGAGACCCAGTACTTC.

CDR3 sequence: CASSLDPGLTGEQYF. The CDR3 DNA reads TGTGCCAGCAGCTTAGACCCGGGACTCACGGGCGAGCAGTACTTC. This chain uses TRBV7-8 with TRBJ2-7, with a weak D call TRBD2 (6 bases). From germline, CDR1 is SGHVS and CDR2 FQNEAQ. CDR3 size: 15 residues. V dropped 1 base and J dropped 6 bases, with 16 bases sitting between them.

The J gene is TRBJ2-1, the V gene TRBV25-1; 13 nucleotides match TRBD2. J gave up 8 bases and V 4 bases, and 8 bases lay outside the gene matches. This CDR3 region has 16 residues. From germline, CDR1 is MGHDK and CDR2 SYGVNS. This CDR3 reads CASSAGTSGIRDEQFF. In DNA form, the CDR3 reads TGTGCCAGCAGTGCCGGGACTAGCGGGATACGGGATGAGCAGTTCTTC. Full variable domain (rest looked up from reference TRBV25-1 and TRBJ2-1): EADIYQTPRYLVIGTGKKITLECSQTMGHDKMYWYQQDPGMELHLIHYSYGVNSTEKGDLSSESTVSRIRTEHFPLTLESARPSHTSQYLCASSAGTSGIRDEQFFGPGTRLTVL.

J is TRBJ1-6 and V is TRBV3-1 (or the pseudogene TRBV3-2), with a weak D call TRBD1 (6 bases). The CDR3 extends over 16 amino acids. Germline assignment: CDR1 LGHDT and CDR2 YNNKEL (reference sequence). The germline V and J ends were trimmed by 3 bases and 7 bases, with 16 bases remaining between them. CDR3 residues: CASSQFFRGANSPLHF. CDR3 DNA: TGTGCCAGCAGCCAGTTCTTCAGGGGCGCGAATTCACCCCTCCACTTT.

This chain's CDR3 is CSAISGSSYNEQFF. The CDR3 nucleotides are TGCAGCGCCATAAGCGGGAGCTCCTACAATGAGCAGTTCTTC. This chain joins TRBV29-1 and TRBJ2-1, with 8 bases that match TRBD2. V lost 7 bases, J lost 0 bases, and 5 bases stayed unmatched. This CDR3 spans 14 amino acids. Germline-derived CDR1 and CDR2 are SQVTM and ANQGSEA.

This rearrangement joins TRBV5-4 to TRBJ1-1; weak D call: TRBD1 (5 bases). The CDR3 is 15 residues long. Per germline, CDR1 SGHNT and CDR2 YYREEE (reference sequence). Trimming removed 3 bases from V and 4 bases from J, with 16 bases in between. For the CDR3, the DNA is TGTGCCAGCAGCTCTCGGGGGAGTACGGGCACTGAAGCTTTCTTT. As protein: CASSSRGSTGTEAFF.

The V and J genes are TRBV5-1 and TRBJ1-6; TRBD1 matches 9 bases. V was clipped by 4 bases and J by 14 bases; unmatched bases: 25. The CDR3 spans 19 residues. Looked up from germline, CDR1 is SGHRS and CDR2 is YFSETQ. CDR3 in amino acids: CASSRSGGTGSVQGRSLHF. The CDR3 nucleotides are TGCGCCAGCAGCCGGTCTGGGGGGACAGGGTCCGTTCAAGGTCGGTCCCTCCACTTT.

The chain combines TRBV9 with TRBJ2-1; 10 bases align to TRBD2. The CDR3 contains 17 residues. Germline V gene lookup returns CDR1 SGDLS and CDR2 YYNGEE. The ends lost 0 bases at V and 7 bases at J; junction bases unmatched: 10. The CDR3 nucleotides read TGTGCCAGCAGCGTAGAACTAGCGGGACTGAATGGTAATGAGCAGTTCTTC. Translating gives CASSVELAGLNGNEQFF.